The next 32 T cell receptor beta chains were all read from a single sample in a study of vaccination effects on CD4 cells after COVID-19 (dated by TCRdb to 2021 to 2024). The library was obtained by the immunoSEQ multiplex PCR assay. The table was pulled from immuneACCESS by TCRdb, which kept in-frame rearrangements only. Such tables lose some clones; where checked, under half of the loss comes from unresolved V genes, and the rest has no known cause. For this sample there are tens of thousands of clones; roughly 80% appear just once. Together, the top ten hold more than 5% of the sample. These receptors have no identified antigens. In the ViraFEST assay, PBMC were stimulated with viral peptide pools, and TCR sequencing was then used to find antigen-specific CD4+ T cell clonotypes based on their expansion. After more than 9 days of culture, CD4+ T cells were isolated with the EasySep CD4+ T cell isolation kit. Each participant got two doses of an mRNA SARS-CoV-2 vaccine, either BNT162b2 or mRNA-1273.

The sample was CD4+ T cells from PBMCs cultured with SARS-CoV-2 spike peptides, taken after COVID-19 vaccination. The meaning of the sample's cell subset or site label: SARS-CoV-2 spike overlapping peptide pool stimulation. These receptors were collected from a human donor who received a COVID-19 vaccine. Some clones in this sample may be carry-over from other donors' samples.

The chain has TRBV7-2 and TRBJ1-1, with D possibly TRBD1 on 5 matching bases. The CDR3 has 13 amino acids. Looked up from germline, CDR1 is SGHTA and CDR2 is FQGNSA. V was clipped by 7 bases and J by 3 bases, with 12 bases between them. DNA of the CDR3: TGTGCCAGCACCTTTAGACAGCACACTGAAGCTTTCTTT. Translated, it gives CASTFRQHTEAFF.

The chain employs TRBV5-1 and TRBJ1-4; D unclear. The CDR3 runs 15 residues. CDR1 SGHRS and CDR2 YFSETQ come from the germline V gene. Trimming left V 2 bases short and J 0 bases short, with 8 bases between. CDR3 sequence reads: CASSFGRTTNEKLFF. The DNA for the CDR3 is TGCGCCAGCAGCTTCGGACGAACAACTAATGAAAAACTGTTTTTT.

V usage is TRBV5-1 and J usage is TRBJ1-6, with D uncertain. V shed 0 bases and J shed 7 bases, with 11 bases lying between them. Germline V gives CDR1 SGHRS, CDR2 YFSETQ. The CDR3 is 15 residues long. In DNA, the CDR3 is TGCGCCAGCAGCTTGGGAACTGGGCAGAATTCACCCCTCCACTTT. Encoded protein: CASSLGTGQNSPLHF.

This chain connects TRBV21-1 to TRBJ1-2. TRBV21-1 is described as a pseudogene. The CDR3 sequence is 16 residues long. The CDR3, as DNA: TGTGCCAGCAGCACGCTCCGACGGACTGCTAACTATGGCTACACCTTC. Amino acid sequence: CASSTLRRTANYGYTF.

V is TRBV10-1 and J is TRBJ1-1; 7 nucleotides line up with TRBD1. CDR1 WNHNN and CDR2 SYGVQD come from the germline V gene (reference sequence). The length of the CDR3 is 14 residues. With V trimmed by 3 bases and J by 7 bases, 8 bases remained unmatched. The CDR3 loop reads CASSESGDSNEAFF. The CDR3 DNA sequence: TGCGCCAGCAGTGAATCCGGGGACAGCAATGAAGCTTTCTTT.

The V call is TRBV7-2, the J call TRBJ1-2; 8 nucleotides line up with TRBD1. V was pared by 1 base and J by 4 bases, with 2 bases of the junction left unmatched. The CDR3 has 14 residues. CDR1 is SGHTA, CDR2 FQGNSA, per germline. CDR3 nucleotides: TGTGCCAGCAGCTTAGAAGGACAGGGCTATGGCTACACCTTC. Its protein is CASSLEGQGYGYTF.

The chain uses TRBV7-3 and TRBJ2-2; D uncertain. This CDR3 contains 17 residues. Germline V CDR1 and CDR2: SGHTA, FQGTGA. The V end lost 1 base, the J end lost 2 bases, and 14 bases lay between the germline ends. The CDR3 DNA reads as TGTGCCAGCAGCTTAAGGCAGATTAGCACAAACACCGGGGAGCTGTTTTTT. Protein sequence: CASSLRQISTNTGELFF.

This rearrangement joins TRBV19 to TRBJ1-5; TRBD1 agrees at 9 bases. Germline lookup yields CDR1 LNHDA and CDR2 SQIVND (reference sequence). The ends lost 5 bases at V and 4 bases at J; junction bases unmatched: 3. This CDR3 region has 14 residues. This CDR3 is CASSLGQGNQPQHF. CDR3 coding DNA: TGTGCCAGTAGTCTAGGACAGGGGAATCAGCCCCAGCATTTT.

This sequence joins TRBV9 and TRBJ2-1, with D unclear. In germline, CDR1 is SGDLS, CDR2 YYNGEE. The V end was cut by 0 bases, the J end by 2 bases, with 9 bases between. The CDR3 runs 15 residues. CDR3 DNA: TGTGCCAGCAGCGTAGTAGTCGGACCCTACAATGAGCAGTTCTTC. As protein: CASSVVVGPYNEQFF.

The CDR3 spells CASSSTGGSYGYTF. The CDR3 DNA reads as TGTGCCAGCAGCTCGACAGGGGGAAGTTATGGCTACACCTTC. The V call is TRBV7-2, the J call TRBJ1-2; 9 bases are a match to TRBD1. CDR3 length: 14 residues. V shed 4 bases, J shed 5 bases, and the junction held 5 bases outside the gene matches. The V gene's germline CDR1 is SGHTA and CDR2 FQGNSA.

The gene calls are TRBV3-1 (or the pseudogene TRBV3-2) and TRBJ1-2, with D uncertain. This CDR3 is built from 13 residues. V shed 1 base and J shed 2 bases, with 5 bases lying between them. Per the germline V gene, CDR1 is LGHDT and CDR2 is YNNKEL (reference sequence). In DNA, the CDR3 is TGTGCCAGCAGCCAAGTACAGAACTATGGCTACACCTTC. It yields the protein CASSQVQNYGYTF.

J is TRBJ2-1 and V is TRBV7-8; 8 positions match TRBD2. V gave up 2 bases and J gave up 7 bases; unmatched junction bases: 10. CDR1 is SGHVS and CDR2 is FQNEAQ in the germline V gene. There are 16 residues in the CDR3. CDR3 sequence: CASSLRPGLGSNEQFF. The CDR3 coding sequence is TGTGCCAGCAGCTTACGTCCGGGACTAGGATCAAATGAGCAGTTCTTC.

The chain is built from TRBV7-3 and TRBJ2-3, with 9 bases lining up with TRBD2. There are 15 residues in the CDR3. Trimming removed 1 base from V and 3 bases from J; junction bases left unmatched: 2. In germline, CDR1 is SGHTA, CDR2 FQGTGA. The CDR3 region has the DNA TGTGCCAGCAGCTTAAGCGGGGGGGCAACAGATACGCAGTATTTT. The encoded protein is CASSLSGGATDTQYF.

The chain joins TRBV24-1 to TRBJ2-1; D unclear. This CDR3 contains 14 residues. Germline V gene data show CDR1 as KGHDR and CDR2 as SFDVKD. Between the trimmed V and J ends, which lost 2 bases and 4 bases, there was a span of 8 bases. This chain's CDR3 is CATSDSQVYNEQFF. The DNA of the CDR3 is TGTGCCACCAGTGATTCTCAGGTTTACAATGAGCAGTTCTTC.

The V gene is TRBV6-1, the J gene TRBJ2-1; D is ambiguous. Germline V CDR1 and CDR2: MNHNS, SASEGT. The V end lost 2 bases, the J end lost 6 bases, and 2 bases lay between the germline ends. The CDR3 length is 11 residues. The CDR3 DNA is TGTGCCAGCAGTGAATTCAATGAGCAGTTCTTC. It codes for CASSEFNEQFF.

The J gene is TRBJ2-2, the V gene TRBV6-2 or TRBV6-3; TRBD1 matches 9 bases. With 5 bases clipped from V and 1 base from J, the junction kept 5 bases outside the gene matches. Germline CDR1 is MNHEY and CDR2 is SVGEGT. The CDR3 sequence is 16 residues long. In nucleotides, the CDR3 is TGTGCCAGCAGTCCCCCGGACAGGGGGAACACCGGGGAGCTGTTTTTT. Translating gives CASSPPDRGNTGELFF.

The chain recombines TRBV29-1 with TRBJ2-5; the D is unclear. The V and J ends lost 5 bases and 4 bases respectively, with 8 bases between them. There are 11 residues in the CDR3. Per the germline V gene, CDR1 is SQVTM and CDR2 is ANQGSEA. The CDR3: CSVNQSETQYF. For the CDR3, the DNA is TGCAGCGTTAATCAGTCAGAGACCCAGTACTTC.

Here the CDR3 DNA reads TGCAGTGCTAGTGGGGGAGGCGCAGGCGGCTACACCTTC. It is translated as CSASGGGAGGYTF. The chain links TRBV20-1 to TRBJ1-2; TRBD1 is a possible D gene (5 bases). V lost 3 bases, J lost 8 bases, and 16 bases lay in between. Germline CDR1 is DFQATT and CDR2 is SNEGSKA (reference sequence). This CDR3 region has 13 residues.

The sample holds a few counts of this clone. The chain recombines TRBV3-1 (or the pseudogene TRBV3-2) with TRBJ1-1; D unresolved. The germline gives CDR1 LGHDT, CDR2 YNNKEL (reference sequence). Trimming removed 0 bases at V and 1 base at J, with 6 bases between. CDR3 length equals 14 residues. The CDR3 coding sequence is TGTGCCAGCAGCCAAGACAGGAGGAACACTGAAGCTTTCTTT. Protein sequence: CASSQDRRNTEAFF.

A word on this clone: A much larger clone differs by one base, so this may be a read error. The sample has other DNA sequences that encode this CDR3 too. The chain employs TRBV20-1 and TRBJ1-1; no clear D. CDR1 DFQATT and CDR2 SNEGSKA come from the germline V gene (reference sequence). The CDR3 is made up of 13 amino acids. The V end lost 3 bases, the J end lost 3 bases, and 11 bases lay between the germline ends. CDR3 coding DNA: TGCAGTGCTAGTTTAGGTCGGGACACTGAAGCTTTCTTT. Encoded protein: CSASLGRDTEAFF.

The chain couples TRBV29-1 to TRBJ1-1; D unresolved. This CDR3 comprises 13 residues. Germline V gene sequence: CDR1 SQVTM, CDR2 ANQGSEA. V was trimmed by 4 bases and J by 4 bases, leaving 13 bases between them. CDR3 region: CSVVGPDGTEAFF. In nucleotides, the CDR3 is TGCAGCGTTGTGGGTCCCGATGGCACTGAAGCTTTCTTT.

The V gene is TRBV4-2, the J gene TRBJ1-5, with D uncertain. The CDR3 contains 14 residues. The V gene lost 0 bases and the J gene lost 7 bases, with 10 bases spanning the gap. Germline V gene data show CDR1 as LGHNA and CDR2 as YNFKEQ. The CDR3 region has the DNA TGTGCCAGCAGCCAAGAGGTCAAGGGACAGCCCCAGCATTTT. Protein: CASSQEVKGQPQHF.

This chain links TRBV29-1 with TRBJ2-4; either TRBD1 or TRBD2 may supply D (5 bases each). Germline values: CDR1 SQVTM, CDR2 ANQGSEA. Trimming pared 7 bases from V and 13 bases from J, leaving 26 bases between. This CDR3 contains 14 residues. The CDR3 DNA sequence: TGCAGCGCCGTTTCGATCTTTTCTTCGGGGCAACAGTACTTC. Translating it yields CSAVSIFSSGQQYF. The full variable domain, in which reference TRBV29-1 and TRBJ2-4 provide the parts outside the CDR3, is SAVISQKPSRDICQRGTSLTIQCQVDSQVTMMFWYRQQPGQSLTLIATANQGSEATYESGFVIDKFPISRPNLTFSTLTVSNMSPEDSSIYLCSAVSIFSSGQQYFGAGTRLSVL.

The chain recombines TRBV7-2 with TRBJ1-5; D uncertain. CDR3 length: 16 amino acids. V lost 1 base and J 1 base, leaving 11 bases between the germline ends. Per germline, CDR1 SGHTA and CDR2 FQGNSA. The CDR3: CASSLGGRASNQPQHF. In nucleotides, the CDR3 is TGTGCCAGCAGCTTAGGGGGTAGGGCGAGCAATCAGCCCCAGCATTTT.

V and J are TRBV5-6 and TRBJ2-4, with D possibly being TRBD2 (6 bases). Germline values: CDR1 SGHDT, CDR2 YYEEEE. The CDR3 runs to 14 residues. V was pared by 6 bases and J by 7 bases, with 17 bases between. CDR3 DNA: TGTGCCAGCACCTTTGGGGGGTTTCTCAACATTCAGTACTTC. This encodes CASTFGGFLNIQYF.

This sequence joins TRBV5-1 and TRBJ2-3, with 7 bases aligning to TRBD1. V shed 3 bases and J 5 bases; nucleotides not matched to a gene: 18. The germline gives CDR1 SGHRS, CDR2 YFSETQ. The CDR3 is made up of 18 amino acids. The CDR3 sequence is CASSYTGGDTGAGDTQYF. The CDR3 DNA is TGCGCCAGCAGCTACACGGGCGGAGACACAGGGGCGGGAGATACGCAGTATTTT.

The chain uses TRBV4-1 and TRBJ1-2, with D perhaps matching TRBD1 (6 bases). The germline V gene encodes CDR1 MGHRA and CDR2 YSYEKL. The CDR3 extends over 15 amino acids. V was cut by 4 bases and J by 4 bases, with 16 bases left in between. For the CDR3, the DNA is TGCGCCAGCAGCCCTTTCGTAACAGGGCTCTATGGCTACACCTTC. The encoded protein is CASSPFVTGLYGYTF.

V is TRBV5-1 and J is TRBJ1-3; 7 bases are shared with TRBD1. The CDR3 runs 16 residues. The germline V gene has CDR1 SGHRS and CDR2 YFSETQ. V lost 0 bases and J lost 0; bases outside the gene matches: 3. This CDR3 reads CASSLEDRISGNTIYF. Here the CDR3 DNA reads TGCGCCAGCAGCTTGGAGGACAGGATCTCTGGAAACACCATATATTTT.

The chain is built from TRBV30 and TRBJ1-6, with 7 bases fitting TRBD1. CDR1 is GTSNPN, CDR2 SVGIG, per germline (reference sequence). V shed 5 bases and J 2 bases; nucleotides not matched to a gene: 9. The CDR3 runs 16 residues. CDR3 protein: CAWASEGAAYNSPLHF. CDR3 DNA sequence: TGTGCCTGGGCGTCAGAGGGGGCGGCCTATAATTCACCCCTCCACTTT.

This clone showed up just a few times. The chain uses TRBV6-1 and TRBJ2-5; 7 nucleotides align to TRBD1. V trimming: 0 bases; J trimming: 7 bases; junction bases outside the gene matches: 11. The CDR3 spans 16 residues. Germline V CDR1 and CDR2: MNHNS, SASEGT. CDR3 nucleotides: TGTGCCAGCAGTGAAGCCTTTGGGACAGCCCTTTTGACCCAGTACTTC. Amino acids: CASSEAFGTALLTQYF.

The chain couples TRBV7-8 to TRBJ2-1, with 11 bases matching TRBD1. Germline CDR1 is SGHVS and CDR2 is FQNEAQ. V was pared by 5 bases and J by 4 bases, with 7 bases of the junction left unmatched. The CDR3 has 16 residues. CDR3 sequence: CASSAGQGAVYNEQFF. The CDR3 DNA sequence: TGTGCCAGCAGCGCAGGACAGGGGGCGGTTTACAATGAGCAGTTCTTC.

This chain links TRBV9 with TRBJ2-1; TRBD1 matches at 11 bases. Germline CDR1 SGDLS, CDR2 YYNGEE. The V and J ends lost 3 bases and 5 bases, in that order; junction bases with no gene match: 4. The CDR3 totals 15 residues. CDR3 nucleotides: TGTGCCAGCAGCGGGCAGGGACAGGGGGACAATGAGCAGTTCTTC. Its protein product is CASSGQGQGDNEQFF.